Listed here are 13 T cell receptor beta chains from one sample, sequenced in a study of neurological immune-mediated disorders. Each CDR3 protein is one row after TCRdb ran MiXCR on the 5' RACE reads. The sample consists of fewer than 65,000 distinct CDR3 sequences, about a tenth of them appearing once. The sequenced sample consisted of PBMCs. All receptors derive from a man aged 70-80 years with HTLV-1-associated myelopathy (HAM/TSP).

As concerns this clonotype: This clone may be a read error of a much larger clone one base away. This chain connects TRBV11-2 to TRBJ1-6; D is unresolved. Germline V gene data show CDR1 as SGHAT and CDR2 as FQNNGV. V was trimmed by 5 bases and J by 7 bases, leaving 12 bases between them. The CDR3 extends over 14 amino acids. This CDR3 reads CASSPLDWNSPLHF. DNA for the CDR3: TGTGCCAGCAGCCCCCTGGACTGGAATTCACCCCTCCACTTT.

This clonotype was seen at least ten times. The V and J genes are TRBV27 and TRBJ1-1, with D possibly TRBD1 on 5 matching bases. V lost 6 bases to trimming and J lost 0 bases, with 8 bases between them. The germline V gene encodes CDR1 MNHEY and CDR2 SMNVEV (reference sequence). The CDR3 is 13 residues long. CDR3 coding DNA: TGTGCCAGCAGGGGACGGATGAACACTGAAGCTTTCTTT. Amino acids: CASRGRMNTEAFF.

This clonotype was seen at least ten times. The V gene is TRBV25-1, the J gene TRBJ2-3; 8 nucleotides agree with TRBD2. The CDR3 totals 14 residues. Germline V gives CDR1 MGHDK, CDR2 SYGVNS. V was clipped by 6 bases and J by 5 bases; unmatched bases: 7. The CDR3 reads CASRGAGGLDTQYF. The CDR3 nucleotides read TGTGCCAGCAGGGGGGCGGGAGGTCTAGATACGCAGTATTTT.

This rearrangement joins TRBV28 to TRBJ2-1, with TRBD1 identical over 8 bases. The CDR3 runs to 12 residues. J lost 15 bases, V lost 5 bases, and 9 bases had no gene match. Germline V lookup: CDR1 MDHEN, CDR2 SYDVKM. The chain's CDR3 is CASSLRTGYLFF. The CDR3 nucleotides read TGTGCCAGCAGTCTAAGGACAGGGTACCTGTTCTTC.

This clonotype was seen many times. This chain links TRBV20-1 with TRBJ2-1; 9 nucleotides align to TRBD2. The CDR3 has 14 amino acids. Germline CDR1 DFQATT, CDR2 SNEGSKA (reference sequence). The V and J ends lost 1 base and 9 bases, in that order; junction bases with no gene match: 7. The CDR3 region has the DNA TGCAGTGCTAGAGGCGGGAGGGTGAATAGTGAGCAGTTCTTC. Translating gives CSARGGRVNSEQFF.

This clonotype occurred many times. The chain has TRBV5-6 and TRBJ2-2; no clear D gene. The CDR3 is 11 residues long. CDR1 and CDR2 (germline): SGHDT, YYEEEE. Between the trimmed V and J ends, which lost 2 bases and 9 bases, there was a span of 5 bases. The CDR3 sequence is CASSLSRELFF. CDR3 DNA: TGTGCCAGCAGCTTATCGAGGGAGCTGTTTTTT. The whole variable domain, filled in from reference TRBV5-6 and TRBJ2-2, reads DAGVTQSPTHLIKTRGQQVTLRCSPKSGHDTVSWYQQALGQGPQFIFQYYEEEERQRGNFPDRFSGHQFPNYSSELNVNALLLGDSALYLCASSLSRELFFGEGSRLTVL.

This clonotype was detected many times. V gene TRBV28 combines with J gene TRBJ1-5, with unresolved D. The CDR3 totals 13 residues. Germline CDR1 reads MDHEN; CDR2 reads SYDVKM. With 6 bases removed from V and 7 bases from J, the gap between germline ends came to 13 bases. The CDR3 DNA is TGTGCCAGCAGCAGTCGGGGAGAACAGCCCCAGCATTTT. Residues: CASSSRGEQPQHF.

The V gene is TRBV7-2, the J gene TRBJ2-3, with D maybe TRBD2 (6 bases). CDR3 length: 13 amino acids. CDR1 and CDR2 (germline): SGHTA, FQGNSA. The ends were cut back, 4 bases at V and 7 bases at J, with 12 bases in the middle. For the CDR3, the DNA is TGTGCCAGCAGCTGGGGGAGGTTCCATACGCAGTATTTT. Protein: CASSWGRFHTQYF.

This clonotype came up many times. J is TRBJ1-5 and V is TRBV5-6; D might be TRBD1 (6 bases). Between the trimmed V and J ends, which lost 3 bases and 3 bases, there was a span of 10 bases. Germline CDR1 reads SGHDT; CDR2 reads YYEEEE. The CDR3 is 14 amino acids. The CDR3 protein is CASSSQGYNQPQHF. The CDR3 bases are TGTGCCAGCAGCTCGCAGGGGTACAATCAGCCCCAGCATTTT. Using reference TRBV5-6 and TRBJ1-5 for the parts outside the CDR3, the full variable domain is DAGVTQSPTHLIKTRGQQVTLRCSPKSGHDTVSWYQQALGQGPQFIFQYYEEEERQRGNFPDRFSGHQFPNYSSELNVNALLLGDSALYLCASSSQGYNQPQHFGDGTRLSIL.

At least ten counts were recorded for this clonotype. The V call is TRBV7-2, the J call TRBJ1-2, with unresolved D. Between the trimmed V and J ends, which lost 5 bases and 0 bases, there was a span of 7 bases. Germline-derived CDR1 and CDR2 are SGHTA and FQGNSA. The CDR3 has 13 amino acids. This chain's CDR3 is CASSPASNYGYTF. The DNA of the CDR3 is TGTGCCAGCAGCCCCGCATCTAACTATGGCTACACCTTC. Full variable domain (missing parts from reference TRBV7-2 and TRBJ1-2): GAGVSQSPSNKVTEKGKDVELRCDPISGHTALYWYRQSLGQGLEFLIYFQGNSAPDKSGLPSDRFSAERTGGSVSTLTIQRTQQEDSAVYLCASSPASNYGYTFGSGTRLTVV.

This clonotype has a handful of counts. The CDR3 sequence is CSARDRGVLHQPQHF. The CDR3 DNA is TGCAGTGCTAGAGATCGGGGGGTCCTGCATCAGCCCCAGCATTTT. The V and J genes are TRBV20-1 and TRBJ1-5; possible D gene TRBD1, 5 bases. Deletions cut 0 bases from V and 5 bases from J, with 14 bases between. Germline lookup yields CDR1 DFQATT and CDR2 SNEGSKA (reference sequence). The CDR3 is 15 amino acids.

In its sample, this clonotype was seen many times. The V call is TRBV12-3 or TRBV12-4, the J call TRBJ1-5; a possible D gene is TRBD1 (6 bases). V lost 3 bases, J lost 12 bases, and 15 bases lay in between. There are 13 residues in the CDR3. CDR3: CASSFLVRGDQHF. The CDR3 DNA is TGTGCCAGCAGTTTTCTAGTGAGGGGGGACCAGCATTTT.

This clonotype has at least ten counts. The chain combines TRBV3-1 with TRBJ1-1; D might be TRBD1 (5 bases). This CDR3 has 14 amino acids. Trimming removed 2 bases from V and 1 base from J, with 8 bases in between. Germline V CDR1 and CDR2: LGHDT, YNNKEL (reference sequence). The CDR3 protein is CASSQHQGNTEAFF. The CDR3 nucleotides are TGTGCCAGCAGCCAACATCAGGGGAACACTGAAGCTTTCTTT.